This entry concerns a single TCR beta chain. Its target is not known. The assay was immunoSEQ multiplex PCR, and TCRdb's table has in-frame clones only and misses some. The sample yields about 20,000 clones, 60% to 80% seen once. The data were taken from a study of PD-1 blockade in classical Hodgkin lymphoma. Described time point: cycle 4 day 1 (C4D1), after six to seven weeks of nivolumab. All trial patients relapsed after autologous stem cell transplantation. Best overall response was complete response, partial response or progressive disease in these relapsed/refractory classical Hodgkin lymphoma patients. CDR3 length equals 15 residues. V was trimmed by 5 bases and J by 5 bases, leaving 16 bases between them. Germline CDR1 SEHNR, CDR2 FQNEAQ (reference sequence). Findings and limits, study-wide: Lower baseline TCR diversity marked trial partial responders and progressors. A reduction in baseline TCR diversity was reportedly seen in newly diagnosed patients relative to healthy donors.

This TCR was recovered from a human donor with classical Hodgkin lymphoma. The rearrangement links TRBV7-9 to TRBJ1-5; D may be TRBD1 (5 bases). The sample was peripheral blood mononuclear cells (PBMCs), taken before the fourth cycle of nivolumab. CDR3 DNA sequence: TGTGCCAGCAGCCATACGGGGGGTGGAGATCAGCCCCAGCATTTT. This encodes CASSHTGGGDQPQHF.